This TCR beta chain comes out of a study of identical twins. Study-wide results and limits: Compared with unrelated sharing, twin-shared out-of-frame alpha sequences had more low-probability sequences.

Trimming removed 6 bases from V and 3 bases from J, with 15 bases in between. This CDR3 comprises 15 residues. One entry per CDR3 protein results from TCRdb running MiXCR on the 5' RACE reads. This table has around 650,000 distinct CDR3 sequences, about 7.1% appearing once. This clonotype was picked up a small number of times. The antigen remains undetermined. These same records also appear under a second study, on yellow fever vaccine responses in identical twins.

This rearrangement joins TRBV12-3 or TRBV12-4 to TRBJ2-1, with a tentative D call TRBD1 (6 bases). The sequence came from a woman aged 18-35 years in good health. The specimen sequenced was PBMCs. The CDR3 loop reads CASSPQGNLYNEQFF. CDR3 nucleotides: TGTGCCAGCAGCCCACAGGGAAACCTCTACAATGAGCAGTTCTTC.